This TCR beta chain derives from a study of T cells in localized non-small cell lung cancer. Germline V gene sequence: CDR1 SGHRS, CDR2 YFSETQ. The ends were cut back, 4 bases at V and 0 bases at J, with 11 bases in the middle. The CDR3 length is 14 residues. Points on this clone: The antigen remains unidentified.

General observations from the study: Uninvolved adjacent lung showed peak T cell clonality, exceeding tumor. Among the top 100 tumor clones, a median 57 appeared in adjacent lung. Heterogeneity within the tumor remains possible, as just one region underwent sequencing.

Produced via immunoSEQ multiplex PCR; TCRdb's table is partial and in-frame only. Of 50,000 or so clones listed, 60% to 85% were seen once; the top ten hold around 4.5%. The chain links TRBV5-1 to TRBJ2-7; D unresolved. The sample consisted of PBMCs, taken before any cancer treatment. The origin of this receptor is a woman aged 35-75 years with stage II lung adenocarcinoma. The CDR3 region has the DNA TGCGCCAGCAGCGTAGGGCGGAGCTCCTACGAGCAGTACTTC. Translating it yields CASSVGRSSYEQYF.